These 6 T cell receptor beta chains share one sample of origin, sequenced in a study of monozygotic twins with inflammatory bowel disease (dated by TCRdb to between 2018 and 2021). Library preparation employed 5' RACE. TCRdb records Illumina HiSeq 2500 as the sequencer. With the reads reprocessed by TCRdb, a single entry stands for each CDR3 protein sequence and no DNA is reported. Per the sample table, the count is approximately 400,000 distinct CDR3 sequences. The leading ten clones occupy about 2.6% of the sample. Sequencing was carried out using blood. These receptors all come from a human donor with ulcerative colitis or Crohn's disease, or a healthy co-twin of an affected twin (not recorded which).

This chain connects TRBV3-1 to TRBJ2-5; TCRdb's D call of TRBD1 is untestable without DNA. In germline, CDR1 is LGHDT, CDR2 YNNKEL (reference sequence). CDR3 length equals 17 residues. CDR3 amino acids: CASSQGGARTPSGTQYF.

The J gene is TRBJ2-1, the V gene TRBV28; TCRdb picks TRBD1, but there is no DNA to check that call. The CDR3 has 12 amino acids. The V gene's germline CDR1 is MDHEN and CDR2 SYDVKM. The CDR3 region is CASSDGGSEQFF.

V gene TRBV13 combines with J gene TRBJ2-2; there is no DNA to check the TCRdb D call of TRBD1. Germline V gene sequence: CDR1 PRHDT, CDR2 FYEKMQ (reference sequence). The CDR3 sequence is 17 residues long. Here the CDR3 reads CASSRWLKGGNTGELFF. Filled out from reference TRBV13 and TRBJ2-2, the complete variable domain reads AAGVIQSPRHLIKEKRETATLKCYPIPRHDTVYWYQQGPGQDPQFLISFYEKMQSDKGSIPDRFSAQQFSDYHSELNMSSLELGDSALYFCASSRWLKGGNTGELFFGEGSRLTVL.

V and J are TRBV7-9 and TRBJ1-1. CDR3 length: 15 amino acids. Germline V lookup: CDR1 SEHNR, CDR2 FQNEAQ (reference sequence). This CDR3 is CASSGEGFTRSEAFF.

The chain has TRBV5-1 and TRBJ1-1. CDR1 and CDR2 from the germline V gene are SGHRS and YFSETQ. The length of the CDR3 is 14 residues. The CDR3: CASSLVGGKTEAFF. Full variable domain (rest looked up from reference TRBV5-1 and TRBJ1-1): KAGVTQTPRYLIKTRGQQVTLSCSPISGHRSVSWYQQTPGQGLQFLFEYFSETQRNKGNFPGRFSGRQFSNSRSEMNVSTLELGDSALYLCASSLVGGKTEAFFGQGTRLTVV.

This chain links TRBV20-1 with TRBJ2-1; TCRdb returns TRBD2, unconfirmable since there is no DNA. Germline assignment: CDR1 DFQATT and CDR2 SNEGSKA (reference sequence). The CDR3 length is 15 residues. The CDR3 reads CSASVPGLAYNEQFF.